The next 32 T cell receptor beta chains were all read from a single sample in a study of blood T cell repertoires in COVID-19. Generated by immunoSEQ multiplex PCR, the TCRdb table keeps only in-frame clones and is missing some. The sample has 150,000 to 200,000 clones; 70% to 85% are singletons. The material sequenced was peripheral blood. These receptors all stem from a woman aged 80 or over with acute or convalescent COVID-19.

The J gene is TRBJ2-4, the V gene TRBV11-2; 7 nucleotides agree with TRBD1. Unmatched junction bases numbered 4, after V lost 5 bases and J lost 0 bases. There are 15 residues in the CDR3. Germline loops: CDR1 SGHAT, CDR2 FQNNGV. CDR3 bases: TGTGCCAGCAGCCAGGGACAGCTAGCCAAAAACATTCAGTACTTC. This encodes CASSQGQLAKNIQYF.

The V call is TRBV6-2 or TRBV6-3, the J call TRBJ1-2; the D gene is possibly TRBD1 (6 bases). This CDR3 has 12 residues. Germline CDR1 reads MNHEY; CDR2 reads SVGEGT. V was trimmed by 2 bases and J by 12 bases, leaving 13 bases between them. The DNA for the CDR3 is TGTGCCAGCAGTTACCGGACAGCTTTTCACACCTTC. Its protein is CASSYRTAFHTF.

The CDR3 region has the DNA TGTGCCAGCAGATTCAGCGGAAAGACCCAACATGCTTTCTTT. Translation: CASRFSGKTQHAFF. The gene calls are TRBV3-1 (or the pseudogene TRBV3-2) and TRBJ1-1; D is undetermined. Germline CDR1 LGHDT, CDR2 YNNKEL (reference sequence). V shed 6 bases and J shed 11 bases, with 22 bases lying between them. The CDR3 contains 14 residues.

This clone was seen once. The J gene is TRBJ2-7, the V gene TRBV18; D is possibly TRBD1 (6 bases). Deletions cut 0 bases from V and 3 bases from J, with 12 bases between. The CDR3 length is 15 residues. CDR1 is KGHSH and CDR2 is LQKENI in the germline V gene. The CDR3 DNA reads TGTGCCAGCTCACCACCTAACAGGGAAGGCTACGAGCAGTACTTC. Protein sequence: CASSPPNREGYEQYF. Variable domain in full (rest from reference TRBV18 and TRBJ2-7): NAGVMQNPRHLVRRRGQEARLRCSPMKGHSHVYWYRQLPEEGLKFMVYLQKENIIDESGMPKERFSAEFPKEGPSILRIQQVVRGDSAAYFCASSPPNREGYEQYFGPGTRLTVT.

This chain links TRBV5-1 with TRBJ2-6, with D possibly being TRBD1 (5 bases). This CDR3 has 15 amino acids. In germline, CDR1 is SGHRS, CDR2 YFSETQ. V lost 4 bases and J lost 0, with 8 bases in between. In DNA, the CDR3 is TGCGCCAGCAGCCGGACACGCTCTGGGGCCAACGTCCTGACTTTC. Residues: CASSRTRSGANVLTF.

The chain uses TRBV20-1 and TRBJ1-2; D is undetermined. Germline-derived CDR1 and CDR2 are DFQATT and SNEGSKA (reference sequence). V was pared by 4 bases and J by 4 bases, with 7 bases between. There are 11 residues in the CDR3. The CDR3 DNA reads TGCAGTGCTATCAACGGCTATGGCTACACCTTC. Encoded protein: CSAINGYGYTF.

This clone was detected a few times. The V call is TRBV18, the J call TRBJ2-7, with 12 bases lining up with TRBD2. The CDR3 has 15 amino acids. Trimming at V came to 3 bases and at J to 1 base, leaving 1 base not matched to a gene. Germline CDR1 KGHSH, CDR2 LQKENI. As DNA, the CDR3 is TGTGCCAGCTCACCTACTAGCGGGGGGTCCTACGAGCAGTACTTC. It codes for CASSPTSGGSYEQYF.

The rearrangement links TRBV10-3 to TRBJ1-5, with D unclear. V lost 3 bases to trimming and J lost 6 bases, with 18 bases between them. Looked up from germline, CDR1 is ENHRY and CDR2 is SYGVKD. The CDR3 totals 16 residues. The CDR3 spells CAISDSYLGVGQPQHF. The CDR3, as DNA: TGTGCCATCAGTGACTCATACCTCGGGGTCGGTCAGCCCCAGCATTTT.

The sample holds one count of this clone. This chain links TRBV5-8 with TRBJ1-4; TRBD1 matches 8 bases. Trimming removed 0 bases from V and 0 bases from J; junction bases left unmatched: 4. Germline CDR1 SGHTS, CDR2 YDEGEE. This CDR3 is 17 amino acids long. The DNA of the CDR3 is TGTGCCAGCAGCTTGGACAGGGGGTATCCAACTAATGAAAAACTGTTTTTT. Encoded protein: CASSLDRGYPTNEKLFF. The whole variable domain, filled in from reference TRBV5-8 and TRBJ1-4, reads EAGVTQSPTHLIKTRGQQATLRCSPISGHTSVYWYQQALGLGLQFLLWYDEGEERNRGNFPPRFSGRQFPNYSSELNVNALELEDSALYLCASSLDRGYPTNEKLFFGSGTQLSVL.

V and J are TRBV23-1 and TRBJ2-7; TRBD1 aligns across 7 bases. TRBV23-1 is treated as an ORF (open reading frame) with a function not yet certain. The J segment lost 2 bases and the V segment lost 1 base, leaving 2 bases of the junction unmatched. The CDR3 sequence is 14 residues long. In DNA form, the CDR3 reads TGCGCCAGCAGTCAATGCCAGGGGGCCTACGAGCAGTACTTC. It is translated as CASSQCQGAYEQYF.

J is TRBJ2-3 and V is TRBV29-1, with D uncertain. The CDR3 is 12 residues long. V lost 4 bases and J lost 6, with 11 bases in between. The germline V gene encodes CDR1 SQVTM and CDR2 ANQGSEA. For the CDR3, the DNA is TGCAGCGTTGGGCAGTCCCCCGATACGCAGTATTTT. This translates into CSVGQSPDTQYF.

The J gene is TRBJ1-2, the V gene TRBV4-2, with a tentative D call TRBD1 (6 bases). The CDR3 runs 15 residues. The germline V gene encodes CDR1 LGHNA and CDR2 YNFKEQ. Trimming took off 0 bases at V and 3 bases at J, with 11 bases between the two ends. Here the CDR3 reads CASSQELYRDYGYTF. The DNA for the CDR3 is TGTGCCAGCAGCCAAGAGCTGTACAGGGACTATGGCTACACCTTC.

The chain combines TRBV30 with TRBJ2-6; 7 bases match TRBD1. The CDR3 loop spans 17 amino acids. From germline, CDR1 is GTSNPN and CDR2 SVGIG (reference sequence). V was pared by 0 bases and J by 3 bases, with 8 bases of the junction left unmatched. The DNA for the CDR3 is TGTGCCTGGAGTGTACGACAGGGAGTAGGTGGGGCCAACGTCCTGACTTTC. Protein product: CAWSVRQGVGGANVLTF.

The gene calls are TRBV6-5 and TRBJ1-3; D may be TRBD1 (5 bases). The germline V gene encodes CDR1 MNHEY and CDR2 SVGAGI. V was shortened by 6 bases and J by 4 bases, with 7 bases between the two germline ends. This CDR3 is 12 amino acids long. Here the CDR3 reads CASRQGGNTIYF. CDR3 sequence (DNA): TGTGCCAGCAGGCAGGGAGGAAACACCATATATTTT.

Points on this clone: The same CDR3 can be traced to other DNA sequences in this sample. V is TRBV18 and J is TRBJ2-1, with D uncertain. CDR1 and CDR2 from the germline V gene are KGHSH and LQKENI. The CDR3 totals 15 residues. The V end lost 0 bases, the J end lost 3 bases, and 9 bases lay between the germline ends. The CDR3 loop is CASSPPLLSYNEQFF. The CDR3 DNA is TGTGCCAGCTCACCACCACTCCTTAGCTACAATGAGCAGTTCTTC.

The V call is TRBV19, the J call TRBJ1-5; D uncertain. CDR1 is LNHDA, CDR2 SQIVND, per germline (reference sequence). V gave up 3 bases and J gave up 4 bases, with 10 bases separating them. This CDR3 comprises 14 residues. CDR3 nucleotides: TGTGCCAGTAGTATGAGCGGGTTTAATCAGCCCCAGCATTTT. Translation gives CASSMSGFNQPQHF.

The chain recombines TRBV19 with TRBJ1-6; tentatively, D is TRBD1 (6 bases). The CDR3 loop spans 15 amino acids. Germline V gene sequence: CDR1 LNHDA, CDR2 SQIVND (reference sequence). The germline V and J ends were trimmed by 8 bases and 0 bases, with 11 bases remaining between them. The CDR3 loop reads CASSAGHSYNSPLHF. For the CDR3, the DNA is TGTGCCAGTTCAGCGGGACACTCCTATAATTCACCCCTCCACTTT.

V gene TRBV19 combines with J gene TRBJ1-4; no reliable D call. Germline CDR1 is LNHDA and CDR2 is SQIVND (reference sequence). Trimming took off 8 bases at V and 7 bases at J, with 20 bases between the two ends. The CDR3 runs to 15 residues. CDR3 sequence reads: CASHLVGRKSEKLFF. CDR3 DNA: TGTGCCAGTCACCTGGTGGGCCGGAAGTCTGAAAAACTGTTTTTT.

The chain employs TRBV5-1 and TRBJ1-1; 7 bases fit TRBD1. The germline V gene has CDR1 SGHRS and CDR2 YFSETQ. The CDR3 is 15 residues long. Germline trimming cut 1 base from V and 1 base from J; bases unmatched to any gene: 4. The CDR3 nucleotides read TGCGCCAGCAGCTTGACCCAGGGGGGGAACACTGAAGCTTTCTTT. Residues: CASSLTQGGNTEAFF. The full variable domain, completed using reference TRBV5-1 and TRBJ1-1, is KAGVTQTPRYLIKTRGQQVTLSCSPISGHRSVSWYQQTPGQGLQFLFEYFSETQRNKGNFPGRFSGRQFSNSRSEMNVSTLELGDSALYLCASSLTQGGNTEAFFGQGTRLTVV.

This chain connects TRBV3-1 (or the pseudogene TRBV3-2) to TRBJ2-7; weak D call: TRBD2 (5 bases). The CDR3 is 11 residues long. Trimming shortened V by 1 base and J by 7 bases, and 5 bases separated the two germline ends. Germline V gene sequence: CDR1 LGHDT, CDR2 YNNKEL (reference sequence). CDR3 region: CASSQAGEQYF. CDR3 sequence (DNA): TGTGCCAGCAGCCAAGCGGGGGAGCAGTACTTC.

The chain carries TRBV5-1 and TRBJ2-3; D not resolved. Per germline, CDR1 SGHRS and CDR2 YFSETQ. The V end lost 0 bases, the J end lost 1 base, and 6 bases lay between the germline ends. CDR3 length equals 14 residues. CDR3 coding DNA: TGCGCCAGCAGCTTGGTCCCGGGCACAGATACGCAGTATTTT. It is translated as CASSLVPGTDTQYF.

The rearrangement uses TRBV5-1 and TRBJ1-1; TRBD1 might be the D (5 bases). This CDR3 is 15 amino acids long. The V gene's germline CDR1 is SGHRS and CDR2 YFSETQ. V lost 0 bases to trimming and J lost 4 bases, with 13 bases between them. CDR3 region: CASSLAQGGSTEAFF. The CDR3 DNA reads as TGCGCCAGCAGCTTGGCTCAGGGCGGGAGCACTGAAGCTTTCTTT. Filled out from reference TRBV5-1 and TRBJ1-1, the complete variable domain reads KAGVTQTPRYLIKTRGQQVTLSCSPISGHRSVSWYQQTPGQGLQFLFEYFSETQRNKGNFPGRFSGRQFSNSRSEMNVSTLELGDSALYLCASSLAQGGSTEAFFGQGTRLTVV.

The rearrangement joins TRBV7-8 to TRBJ2-1; 8 nucleotides align to TRBD2. The germline V gene has CDR1 SGHVS and CDR2 FQNEAQ. Losses at the gene ends were 5 bases for V and 12 bases for J; bases not matched to a gene: 6. This CDR3 is built from 12 residues. CDR3 sequence (DNA): TGTGCCAGCAGCCCGGGGGGGGAGTGGCAGTTCTTC. It yields the protein CASSPGGEWQFF.

V usage is TRBV20-1 and J usage is TRBJ2-3, with 7 nucleotides matching TRBD2. Germline V gives CDR1 DFQATT, CDR2 SNEGSKA (reference sequence). This CDR3 is 15 amino acids long. J gave up 3 bases and V 3 bases, and 9 bases lay outside the gene matches. As DNA, the CDR3 is TGCAGTGCTAGTCCCGGGGGGACGGGAACAGATACGCAGTATTTT. The encoded protein is CSASPGGTGTDTQYF.

The chain recombines TRBV4-3 with TRBJ1-1; D is unresolved. This CDR3 region has 15 residues. V gave up 6 bases and J gave up 0 bases, with 14 bases separating them. CDR1 and CDR2 (germline): LGHNA, YSLEER. The CDR3 region is CASREASTVNTEAFF. For the CDR3, the DNA is TGCGCCAGCAGGGAAGCGTCCACGGTGAACACTGAAGCTTTCTTT.

V gene TRBV6-5 combines with J gene TRBJ1-5, with 10 positions matching TRBD1. V dropped 4 bases and J dropped 7; count of bases not matched to a gene: 10. The CDR3 is made up of 16 amino acids. In germline, CDR1 is MNHEY, CDR2 SVGAGI. CDR3 loop: CASSSGDRGSGQPQHF. For the CDR3, the DNA is TGTGCCAGCAGTTCCGGGGACAGGGGAAGCGGGCAGCCCCAGCATTTT.

The V call is TRBV2, the J call TRBJ2-7; TRBD1 aligns across 7 bases. The junction had 3 bases not matched to a gene; V was cut back by 8 bases and J by 2 bases. The CDR3 loop spans 12 amino acids. The germline V gene has CDR1 SNHLY and CDR2 FYNNEI. In DNA, the CDR3 is TGTGCCAGCTCGACAGGGCCCTACGAGCAGTACTTC. Protein sequence: CASSTGPYEQYF.

The gene calls are TRBV5-1 and TRBJ2-2, with D unclear. Deletions cut 1 base from V and 3 bases from J, with 7 bases between. The germline gives CDR1 SGHRS, CDR2 YFSETQ. The CDR3 sequence is 14 residues long. The chain's CDR3 is CASSLTHYTGELFF. For the CDR3, the DNA is TGCGCCAGCAGCTTGACTCATTACACCGGGGAGCTGTTTTTT.

This clone has a single count. For the CDR3, the DNA is TGTGCCAGCAGCGCGGACTGGTTCCCCCGGGGGCAGTTCTTC. This translates into CASSADWFPRGQFF. The chain couples TRBV11-1 to TRBJ2-1; a possible D gene is TRBD2 (5 bases). The ends were cut back, 5 bases at V and 12 bases at J, with 20 bases in the middle. This CDR3 has 14 amino acids. The germline CDR1 and CDR2 sequences are SGHAT and FQDESV (reference sequence).

This chain uses TRBV6-1 with TRBJ2-7; tentatively, D is TRBD2 (6 bases). There are 14 residues in the CDR3. Per germline, CDR1 MNHNS and CDR2 SASEGT. V shed 3 bases and J shed 3 bases, with 12 bases lying between them. For the CDR3, the DNA is TGTGCCAGCAGTGAGAGCGGGCGAAACTACGAGCAGTACTTC. Protein sequence: CASSESGRNYEQYF.

The chain links TRBV28 to TRBJ2-5; D perhaps matches TRBD1 (5 bases). Per the germline V gene, CDR1 is MDHEN and CDR2 is SYDVKM. V lost 6 bases and J lost 1, with 9 bases in between. The CDR3 has 13 amino acids. This chain's CDR3 is CASRRTSQETQYF. The CDR3 DNA reads TGTGCCAGCAGGCGGACATCCCAAGAGACCCAGTACTTC.

This rearrangement joins TRBV4-2 to TRBJ2-5, with 7 bases lining up with TRBD2. The CDR3 runs 15 residues. CDR1 is LGHNA, CDR2 YNFKEQ, per germline. The V gene end was trimmed by 5 bases and the J gene end by 2 bases; junction bases not matched to a gene: 8. CDR3 protein: CASSSGGSTQETQYF. In DNA form, the CDR3 reads TGTGCCAGCAGCTCCGGCGGGAGTACTCAAGAGACCCAGTACTTC.